These 21 T cell receptor beta chains originate from one sample sequenced in a study of blood T cell repertoires in COVID-19. The table came from immunoSEQ multiplex PCR; TCRdb's copy has only in-frame clones and leaves some out. The table has 150,000 to 180,000 clones, roughly nine tenths seen once. The sequencing input was peripheral blood. These TCRs come from a woman in her seventies with acute or convalescent COVID-19.

The chain couples TRBV7-2 to TRBJ2-3; 7 nucleotides match TRBD1. Germline values: CDR1 SGHTA, CDR2 FQGNSA. Trimming took 5 bases from V and 8 from J; bases not matched to a gene: 10. The CDR3 runs to 14 residues. DNA of the CDR3: TGTGCCAGCAGCCGGAGGACAGGAGGTGGTACGCAGTATTTT. Translation gives CASSRRTGGGTQYF. Combining the CDR3 with reference TRBV7-2 and TRBJ2-3 gives the whole variable domain GAGVSQSPSNKVTEKGKDVELRCDPISGHTALYWYRQSLGQGLEFLIYFQGNSAPDKSGLPSDRFSAERTGGSVSTLTIQRTQQEDSAVYLCASSRRTGGGTQYFGPGTRLTVL.

This clone was detected only a few times. This sequence joins TRBV18 and TRBJ1-6; D gene ambiguous. The germline CDR1 and CDR2 sequences are KGHSH and LQKENI. This CDR3 is 14 amino acids long. Trimming removed 3 bases from V and 5 bases from J, with 8 bases in between. The CDR3 bases are TGTGCCAGCTCACCGAGAGCGGATAATTCACCCCTCCACTTT. Translation gives CASSPRADNSPLHF.

This chain joins TRBV7-3 and TRBJ2-5; TRBD1 aligns across 7 bases. CDR3 length equals 17 residues. The trim removed 5 bases at V and 1 base at J, leaving 13 bases unmatched. Per germline, CDR1 SGHTA and CDR2 FQGTGA. CDR3 loop: CASSPRVDRVTQETQYF. CDR3 nucleotide sequence: TGTGCCAGCAGCCCACGGGTTGACAGGGTGACCCAAGAGACCCAGTACTTC.

The chain joins TRBV4-1 to TRBJ2-1, with D unresolved. This CDR3 spans 13 amino acids. The V end was cut by 4 bases, the J end by 6 bases, with 10 bases between. Germline loops: CDR1 MGHRA, CDR2 YSYEKL. The CDR3 DNA follows: TGCGCCAGCAGCCGGATAGAGGTCAATGAGCAGTTCTTC. Translating gives CASSRIEVNEQFF.

The V call is TRBV11-2, the J call TRBJ2-4, with a weak D call TRBD2 (6 bases). Trimming removed 3 bases at V and 0 bases at J, with 12 bases between. Germline V lookup: CDR1 SGHAT, CDR2 FQNNGV. The CDR3 length is 16 residues. This CDR3 reads CASSLGGPLAKNIQYF. Written as DNA, the CDR3 is TGTGCCAGCAGCTTGGGAGGACCCTTAGCCAAAAACATTCAGTACTTC.

This sequence joins TRBV14 and TRBJ1-6, with D possibly TRBD1 on 6 matching bases. Germline-derived CDR1 and CDR2 are SGHDN and FVKESK. The germline V and J ends were trimmed by 4 bases and 0 bases, with 13 bases remaining between them. This CDR3 has 17 amino acids. The CDR3 here is CASSRTRGGSYNSPLHF. CDR3 DNA sequence: TGTGCCAGCAGCCGGACCAGGGGTGGCTCCTATAATTCACCCCTCCACTTT.

The chain combines TRBV3-1 (or the pseudogene TRBV3-2) with TRBJ1-5; 7 nucleotides match TRBD1. Germline V lookup: CDR1 LGHDT, CDR2 YNNKEL (reference sequence). V shed 2 bases and J 6 bases; nucleotides not matched to a gene: 4. The CDR3 is 14 amino acids. The CDR3 region has the DNA TGTGCCAGCAGCCAAAAACAGGGGACTCAGCCCCAGCATTTT. Amino acid sequence: CASSQKQGTQPQHF.

The genes are TRBV5-4 and TRBJ1-2; no clear D gene. Trimming shortened V by 2 bases and J by 2 bases, and 16 bases separated the two germline ends. Germline values: CDR1 SGHNT, CDR2 YYREEE (reference sequence). This CDR3 has 16 residues. The CDR3 region has the DNA TGTGCCAGCAGCTTAGATTTGCAGCGACCCAACTATGGCTACACCTTC. This translates into CASSLDLQRPNYGYTF. Using reference TRBV5-4 and TRBJ1-2 for the parts outside the CDR3, the full variable domain is ETGVTQSPTHLIKTRGQQVTLRCSSQSGHNTVSWYQQALGQGPQFIFQYYREEENGRGNFPPRFSGLQFPNYSSELNVNALELDDSALYLCASSLDLQRPNYGYTFGSGTRLTVV.

V and J are TRBV6-4 and TRBJ2-2, with TRBD1 matching over 8 bases. J gave up 5 bases and V 4 bases, and 3 bases lay outside the gene matches. The CDR3 totals 14 residues. Germline V gene sequence: CDR1 MRHNA, CDR2 SNTAGT. The CDR3 bases are TGTGCCAGCAGTGCCCGGACAGGGACCGGGGAGCTGTTTTTT. Its translation: CASSARTGTGELFF.

The chain joins TRBV18 to TRBJ1-6; 8 bases are a match to TRBD1. The junction had 21 bases not matched to a gene; V was cut back by 6 bases and J by 5 bases. CDR3 size: 20 residues. The V gene's germline CDR1 is KGHSH and CDR2 LQKENI. The CDR3 coding sequence is TGTGCCAGCTCGCAAATACCCAGGGGGCCCGGGACGATAAATAATTCACCCCTCCACTTT. Its translation is CASSQIPRGPGTINNSPLHF.

The chain joins TRBV6-2 or TRBV6-3 to TRBJ1-6, with 7 bases identical to TRBD1. This CDR3 is 18 amino acids long. Trimming removed 0 bases from V and 8 bases from J; junction bases left unmatched: 13. Per germline, CDR1 MNHEY and CDR2 SVGEGT. CDR3 DNA sequence: TGTGCCAGCAGTTACTCGATGGCGCCGGGACAGCCCCATTCACCCCTCCACTTT. Residues: CASSYSMAPGQPHSPLHF.

The chain couples TRBV6-2 or TRBV6-3 to TRBJ1-6; 9 bases line up with TRBD1. The CDR3 is 16 amino acids. V dropped 4 bases and J dropped 6; count of bases not matched to a gene: 7. The germline gives CDR1 MNHEY, CDR2 SVGEGT. This CDR3 reads CASSSADRGGNSPLHF. CDR3 coding DNA: TGTGCCAGCAGTTCCGCGGACAGGGGAGGTAATTCACCCCTCCACTTT.

The genes are TRBV5-1 and TRBJ1-3, with 7 bases fitting TRBD1. This CDR3 has 16 residues. The V gene end was trimmed by 5 bases and the J gene end by 0 bases; junction bases not matched to a gene: 8. Germline assignment: CDR1 SGHRS and CDR2 YFSETQ. CDR3 in DNA: TGCGCCAGCAGGCTCAGGGGGGACTCCTCTGGAAACACCATATATTTT. Its translation is CASRLRGDSSGNTIYF.

This clone was observed a single time. The chain uses TRBV6-1 and TRBJ1-6; D is possibly TRBD1 (6 bases). The CDR3 loop spans 17 amino acids. V shed 0 bases and J shed 10 bases, with 19 bases lying between them. Germline CDR1 reads MNHNS; CDR2 reads SASEGT. The CDR3 here is CASSEAVTGSARSPLHF. The CDR3 DNA reads TGTGCCAGCAGTGAAGCGGTAACAGGGTCGGCCAGGTCACCCCTCCACTTT.

CDR3 residues: CASSAGTDKETQYF. For the CDR3, the DNA is TGTGCCAGCAGCGCCGGGACAGACAAAGAGACCCAGTACTTC. The rearrangement joins TRBV11-2 to TRBJ2-5; 7 nucleotides agree with TRBD1. Germline CDR1 and CDR2: SGHAT and FQNNGV. The CDR3 runs 14 residues. J lost 3 bases, V lost 5 bases, and 6 bases had no gene match.

The chain uses TRBV24-1 and TRBJ1-2; D not resolved. CDR1 and CDR2 from the germline V gene are KGHDR and SFDVKD. V dropped 4 bases and J dropped 4 bases, with 3 bases sitting between them. CDR3 length equals 11 residues. Here the CDR3 DNA reads TGTGCCACCAGTGACGGCTATGGCTACACCTTC. This sequence encodes CATSDGYGYTF.

The chain carries TRBV19 and TRBJ1-5; 8 nucleotides align to TRBD1. The CDR3 has 15 amino acids. J gave up 6 bases and V 2 bases, and 6 bases lay outside the gene matches. Germline assignment: CDR1 LNHDA and CDR2 SQIVND (reference sequence). The CDR3 DNA reads as TGTGCCAGTAGTATAACAAGGCAGGGGGCTCAGCCCCAGCATTTT. Translated, it gives CASSITRQGAQPQHF.

This chain uses TRBV6-5 with TRBJ1-1; D remains unclear. Germline CDR1 is MNHEY and CDR2 is SVGAGI. Trimming shortened V by 0 bases and J by 11 bases, and 13 bases separated the two germline ends. The CDR3 spans 13 residues. The CDR3 nucleotides read TGTGCCAGCAGTTACTCGAAGGACTACGGGGCTTTCTTT. The encoded protein is CASSYSKDYGAFF.

The genes are TRBV9 and TRBJ2-3; D is unclear. Trimming took 3 bases from V and 3 from J, leaving 5 bases between them. The germline V gene has CDR1 SGDLS and CDR2 YYNGEE. CDR3 length: 12 amino acids. CDR3 nucleotide sequence: TGTGCCAGCAGCGGGCAGACAGATACGCAGTATTTT. Residues: CASSGQTDTQYF.

The CDR3 DNA is TGCGCCAGCAGCCAAGCGAGCGGGGGTACCGTTAGCACAGATACGCAGTATTTT. It encodes CASSQASGGTVSTDTQYF. This chain links TRBV4-3 with TRBJ2-3, with 8 bases lining up with TRBD2. The V gene end was trimmed by 1 base and the J gene end by 0 bases; junction bases not matched to a gene: 9. CDR3 length: 18 amino acids. Germline loops: CDR1 LGHNA, CDR2 YSLEER.

The chain uses TRBV4-3 and TRBJ1-1, with D unclear. This CDR3 comprises 13 residues. The V gene lost 4 bases and the J gene lost 1 base, with 7 bases spanning the gap. Germline V lookup: CDR1 LGHNA, CDR2 YSLEER. The CDR3 nucleotides are TGCGCCAGCAGCCGAGCGGCGAACACTGAAGCTTTCTTT. This translates into CASSRAANTEAFF.